One sample yielded the 20 T cell receptor beta chains listed below, sequenced in a study of regulatory T cells in long-lasting Graves disease (dated by TCRdb to about 2021). The library relied on multiplex PCR. The sequencer listed for this sample is Illumina HiSeq 4000. To build TCR beta libraries, CDR3 regions were amplified by Arm-PCR using iRepertoire HTBI primers. TCRdb's own reprocessing of the public reads used fastp at Q25 and MiXCR and kept productive beta chains. One record per CDR3 amino acid sequence lists the most common genes and DNA. The sample profile shows hundreds of thousands of distinct CDR3 sequences; 15% to 20% of them were found once. Around 18% of the sample rests with the top ten. The sample's time point label is to be understood as: newly diagnosed GD, antithyroid drugs for less than 3 months. For both TCR sequencing and RNA sequencing, RNA was extracted from PBMCs using TRIzol.

A further study also used this sample, focusing on T cells in Graves' hyperthyroidism and ophthalmopathy.

The material sequenced was peripheral blood mononuclear cells (PBMCs), taken at new diagnosis, from a patient treated with antithyroid drugs. The receptors come from a woman aged 25-40 years with Graves disease. Donor details come from another sample of the same person, matched by shared clones.

Ten or more counts support this clonotype. The V gene is TRBV28, the J gene TRBJ2-5; D not certain. Trimming left V 4 bases short and J 4 bases short, with 19 bases between. The CDR3 runs to 16 residues. CDR1 and CDR2 (germline): MDHEN, SYDVKM. As DNA, the CDR3 is TGTGCCAGCAGTTCCAACAAATTGACCCGTAGAGAGACCCAGTACTTC. As protein: CASSSNKLTRRETQYF.

The table lists this clonotype with many counts. This chain links TRBV28 with TRBJ1-4; D may be TRBD1 (5 bases). V shed 5 bases and J shed 7 bases, with 20 bases lying between them. The CDR3 runs 16 residues. In germline, CDR1 is MDHEN, CDR2 SYDVKM. For the CDR3, the DNA is TGTGCCAGCAGTCCCGGGACGGACCCAGTCGGTGAAAAACTGTTTTTT. Its protein is CASSPGTDPVGEKLFF.

Comment on this clonotype: A much larger clone differs by one base, so this may be a read error. The CDR3 sequence is CASSILAGVPYNEQFF. The CDR3 DNA sequence: TGTGCCAGCAGTATACTAGCGGGAGTGCCCTACAATGAGCAGTTCTTC. The chain employs TRBV12-3 or TRBV12-4 and TRBJ2-5; TRBD2 aligns across 11 bases. Gene TRBJ2-1 matches the end of the DNA better, so the J call may be wrong. CDR3 length: 16 residues.

This clonotype showed up many times. V and J are TRBV27 and TRBJ1-6, with no clear D. The CDR3 runs 13 residues. Germline CDR1 reads MNHEY; CDR2 reads SMNVEV (reference sequence). Trimming took 0 bases from V and 11 from J, leaving 8 bases between them. The CDR3 DNA reads as TGTGCCAGCAGTTTATCGTGGAGTCCACCCCTCCACTTT. It yields the protein CASSLSWSPPLHF.

This clonotype was seen only a few times. CDR3: CASSTSGRKNTGELFF. Here the CDR3 DNA reads TGTGCCAGTAGTACTAGCGGGAGGAAGAACACCGGGGAGCTGTTTTTT. The chain combines TRBV19 with TRBJ2-2; 11 bases line up with TRBD2. V dropped 4 bases and J dropped 1; count of bases not matched to a gene: 2. The CDR3 sequence is 16 residues long. Germline V gene sequence: CDR1 LNHDA, CDR2 SQIVND (reference sequence).

This chain links TRBV18 with TRBJ2-7, with 10 bases that match TRBD1. This CDR3 contains 17 residues. The germline gives CDR1 KGHSH, CDR2 LQKENI. Losses at the gene ends were 5 bases for V and 3 bases for J; bases not matched to a gene: 13. CDR3: CASSLSGTGVTLYEQYF. The CDR3 bases are TGTGCCAGCTCATTATCCGGGACAGGGGTGACCCTCTACGAGCAGTACTTC.

This clonotype appeared a few times. The genes are TRBV20-1 and TRBJ2-7, with D possibly TRBD1 on 6 matching bases. The CDR3 is made up of 12 amino acids. From germline, CDR1 is DFQATT and CDR2 SNEGSKA (reference sequence). The germline V and J ends were trimmed by 6 bases and 2 bases, with 11 bases remaining between them. The DNA for the CDR3 is TGCAGTGCCGCGACAGGAACCTACGAGCAGTACTTC. Translated: CSAATGTYEQYF.

The rearrangement joins TRBV20-1 to TRBJ2-7; D uncertain. Germline values: CDR1 DFQATT, CDR2 SNEGSKA (reference sequence). Between the trimmed V and J ends, which lost 6 bases and 1 base, there was a span of 19 bases. The CDR3 is 15 residues long. The DNA for the CDR3 is TGCAGTGCAGATCCCAACCCAAGGGTTTCCTACGAGCAGTACTTC. It encodes CSADPNPRVSYEQYF.

A word on this clonotype: This is likely an artifact of a read error, given a far larger clone one base away. The rearrangement uses TRBV28 and TRBJ1-2; D unresolved. The V and J ends lost 4 bases and 0 bases respectively, with 6 bases between them. CDR3 length: 13 amino acids. Germline-derived CDR1 and CDR2 are MDHEN and SYDVKM. The CDR3 loop is CASSWAANYGYTF. The DNA for the CDR3 is TGTGCCAGCAGTTGGGCAGCTAACTATGGCTACACCTTC.

This rearrangement joins TRBV3-1 to TRBJ1-1; the match to TRBD1 covers 9 bases. J lost 11 bases, V lost 0 bases, and 4 bases had no gene match. CDR1 is LGHDT and CDR2 is YNNKEL in the germline V gene (reference sequence). CDR3 length: 13 amino acids. In DNA, the CDR3 is TGTGCCAGCAGCCAAGATCGAGGACAGGGGGCTTTCTTT. The encoded protein is CASSQDRGQGAFF. The variable domain in full, with the rest retrieved from reference TRBV3-1 and TRBJ1-1, is DTAVSQTPKYLVTQMGNDKSIKCEQNLGHDTMYWYKQDSKKFLKIMFSYNNKELIINETVPNRFSPKSPDKAHLNLHINSLELGDSAVYFCASSQDRGQGAFFGQGTRLTVV.

The table lists this clonotype with many counts. The CDR3 nucleotides read TGTGCCACCAGCAGAGAAAACGGGGAGCTGTTTTTT. It encodes CATSRENGELFF. The V call is TRBV15, the J call TRBJ2-2; D gene unclear. Deletions cut 0 bases from V and 7 bases from J, with 3 bases between. This CDR3 is built from 12 residues. Germline assignment: CDR1 LNHNV and CDR2 YYDKDF (reference sequence).

This clonotype was seen ten or more times. J is TRBJ2-1 and V is TRBV30; 13 bases align to TRBD2. The V gene end was trimmed by 3 bases and the J gene end by 6 bases; junction bases not matched to a gene: 14. Germline CDR1 GTSNPN, CDR2 SVGIG (reference sequence). The CDR3 loop spans 18 amino acids. This chain's CDR3 is CAWSRQRTSGRALNEQFF. DNA for the CDR3: TGTGCCTGGAGCCGTCAACGGACTAGCGGGAGAGCGCTCAATGAGCAGTTCTTC.

At least ten counts were recorded for this clonotype. The chain employs TRBV2 and TRBJ2-1, with 12 nucleotides matching TRBD2. Germline trimming cut 7 bases from V and 13 bases from J; bases unmatched to any gene: 14. Germline CDR1 is SNHLY and CDR2 is FYNNEI. The CDR3 consists of 15 residues. CDR3 amino acids: CASNTGLAGAIGQFF. CDR3 in DNA: TGTGCCAGCAACACGGGACTAGCGGGTGCGATTGGTCAGTTCTTC. Filled out from reference TRBV2 and TRBJ2-1, the complete variable domain reads EPEVTQTPSHQVTQMGQEVILRCVPISNHLYFYWYRQILGQKVEFLVSFYNNEISEKSEIFDDQFSVERPDGSNFTLKIRSTKLEDSAMYFCASNTGLAGAIGQFFGPGTRLTVL.

This clonotype was observed many times. J is TRBJ1-3 and V is TRBV12-3 or TRBV12-4; TRBD1 is a possible D gene (5 bases). The CDR3 covers 15 residues. V dropped 2 bases and J dropped 4 bases, with 12 bases sitting between them. In DNA, the CDR3 is TGTGCCAGCAGTTTAATGGGGGTGGTCGGAAACACCATATATTTT. Translation gives CASSLMGVVGNTIYF.

This clonotype was observed many times. The CDR3 loop is CSARSGTNPNEQFF. In DNA, the CDR3 is TGCAGTGCTAGAAGCGGGACGAATCCCAATGAGCAGTTCTTC. The chain joins TRBV20-1 to TRBJ2-1; 7 bases map to TRBD2. The trim removed 2 bases at V and 6 bases at J, leaving 7 bases unmatched. Germline lookup yields CDR1 DFQATT and CDR2 SNEGSKA (reference sequence). The CDR3 sequence is 14 residues long.

The chain links TRBV19 to TRBJ2-1, with 11 bases identical to TRBD2. CDR3 length: 16 amino acids. With V trimmed by 1 base and J by 6 bases, 5 bases remained unmatched. Germline V gene data show CDR1 as LNHDA and CDR2 as SQIVND (reference sequence). The CDR3 loop is CASSIVGLAGGNEQFF. Written as DNA, the CDR3 is TGTGCCAGTAGTATAGTGGGCCTAGCGGGGGGCAATGAGCAGTTCTTC.

This clonotype occurred a few times. This chain connects TRBV7-3 to TRBJ2-7; 8 bases are shared with TRBD2. This CDR3 comprises 14 residues. The germline gives CDR1 SGHTA, CDR2 FQGTGA. Trimming at V came to 2 bases and at J to 7 bases, leaving 7 bases not matched to a gene. CDR3 amino acids: CASSLAGGWGEQYF. The CDR3 region has the DNA TGTGCCAGCAGCTTAGCGGGAGGCTGGGGAGAGCAGTACTTC.

This clonotype has more than one count but fewer than ten. The chain couples TRBV20-1 to TRBJ2-1, with 8 bases fitting TRBD2. Germline lookup yields CDR1 DFQATT and CDR2 SNEGSKA (reference sequence). V was pared by 3 bases and J by 0 bases, with 7 bases of the junction left unmatched. The CDR3 has 16 amino acids. In nucleotides, the CDR3 is TGCAGTGCTAGGAGACTAGCGTCTGGCTCCTACAATGAGCAGTTCTTC. Amino acids: CSARRLASGSYNEQFF.

The table lists this clonotype with many counts. The chain uses TRBV30 and TRBJ1-1; D uncertain. Germline lookup yields CDR1 GTSNPN and CDR2 SVGIG (reference sequence). V lost 2 bases, J lost 1 base, and 5 bases lay in between. The CDR3 covers 12 residues. CDR3 in DNA: TGTGCCTGGAGTTATAGGAACACTGAAGCTTTCTTT. Protein product: CAWSYRNTEAFF.

Ten or more counts support this clonotype. The rearrangement links TRBV15 to TRBJ2-7; D is perhaps TRBD2 (5 bases). This CDR3 is 14 amino acids long. Germline loops: CDR1 LNHNV, CDR2 YYDKDF (reference sequence). Trimming pared 5 bases from V and 5 bases from J, leaving 16 bases between. CDR3 in DNA: TGTGCCACCAGCTACGGGCCTAGCTTCGACGAGCAGTACTTC. As protein: CATSYGPSFDEQYF.